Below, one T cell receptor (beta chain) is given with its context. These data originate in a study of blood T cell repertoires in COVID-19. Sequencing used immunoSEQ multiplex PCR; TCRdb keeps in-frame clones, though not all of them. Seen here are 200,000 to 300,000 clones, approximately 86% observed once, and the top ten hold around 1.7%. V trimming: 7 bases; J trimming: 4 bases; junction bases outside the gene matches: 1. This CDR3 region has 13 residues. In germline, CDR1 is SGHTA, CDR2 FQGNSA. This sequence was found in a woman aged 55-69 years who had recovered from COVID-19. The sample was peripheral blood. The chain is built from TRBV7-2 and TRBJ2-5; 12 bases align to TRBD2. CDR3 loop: CASTTSGGETQYF. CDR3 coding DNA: TGTGCCAGCACGACTAGCGGGGGAGAGACCCAGTACTTC.